In its sample, the clone carrying this TCR beta chain was seen a few times. What it binds is unknown. The entry originates in a study of naive and memory T cell subsets. Findings of the study overall: Especially in CD8 cells, naive repertoires contained a few larger clonotypes, possibly CD45RA-re-expressing memory cells. TCR abundance followed a power law differing between naive and memory subsets.

Cells stained for CD3, CD4, CD8, CD45RA and CD27 were sorted into four subsets. The beta constant-region primer was an equimolar mix of two oligonucleotides covering TRBC1 and TRBC2. Ligated cDNA was amplified by four rounds of PCR with nested alpha and beta constant-region primers and SP2. An oligonucleotide with the SP2 primer and a 12-nucleotide UMI was ligated to the cDNA 3' end. TCRdb reprocessed the UMI-ligation and nested PCR reads with MiXCR, giving one entry per CDR3 protein. Counted here are roughly 99,000 distinct CDR3 sequences, approximately 11% occurring once; the ten biggest clones make up more than 0.11%. Sequenced sample: naive CD4+ T cells from blood. This clonotype was sampled from a human donor in good health.

This chain's CDR3 is CASKYWRNQDMGGYTF. The CDR3 nucleotides read TGTGCCAGCAAGTATTGGCGGAACCAGGATATGGGTGGCTACACCTTC. V gene TRBV2 combines with J gene TRBJ1-2, with D hard to call. With 7 bases removed from V and 7 bases from J, the gap between germline ends came to 25 bases. This CDR3 has 16 amino acids. Germline CDR1 SNHLY, CDR2 FYNNEI.